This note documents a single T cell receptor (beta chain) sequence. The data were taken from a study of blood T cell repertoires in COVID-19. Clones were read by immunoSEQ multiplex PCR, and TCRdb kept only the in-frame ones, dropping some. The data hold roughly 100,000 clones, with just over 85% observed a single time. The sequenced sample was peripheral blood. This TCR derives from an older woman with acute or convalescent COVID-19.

Here the CDR3 reads CASSYSTRVGANVLTF. In DNA, the CDR3 is TGTGCCAGCAGTTACTCGACCAGGGTTGGGGCCAACGTCCTGACTTTC. The gene calls are TRBV6-2 or TRBV6-3 and TRBJ2-6, with a weak D call TRBD1 (5 bases). The CDR3 consists of 16 residues. Germline V gene sequence: CDR1 MNHEY, CDR2 SVGEGT. The V and J ends lost 0 bases and 3 bases respectively, with 9 bases between them.